This T cell receptor (beta chain) was documented in a study of T cells in Graves' hyperthyroidism and ophthalmopathy. Template material for amplifying TCR beta CDR3 regions consisted of RNA transcripts. The TCR CDR3 was amplified in a first-round RT-PCR using the HTBI primer set. A single record per CDR3 protein comes from TCRdb applying MiXCR to the multiplex PCR reads. Of just over 550,000 distinct CDR3 sequences in the sample, about half were seen once. CDR3 length: 13 amino acids. Trimming shortened V by 10 bases and J by 8 bases, and 20 bases separated the two germline ends. From germline, CDR1 is SNHLY and CDR2 FYNNEI.

The gene calls are TRBV2 and TRBJ1-2; maybe TRBD1 (5 bases). The source is a woman younger than 30 with Graves' hyperthyroidism. The specimen was peripheral blood or thyroid tissue (not recorded which). DNA of the CDR3: TGTGCCACCCGGCCAGGGCTCAGGGAAGGCTACACCTTC. As protein: CATRPGLREGYTF.